Given below is one TCR beta chain in context. In making TCR beta libraries, quantitative 5'-RACE with molecular barcodes was used. From the 5' RACE reads, TCRdb called clonotypes with MiXCR, one entry per CDR3 protein. The sample has approximately 150,000 distinct CDR3 sequences, roughly 30% seen once. The CDR3 loop spans 14 amino acids. The germline gives CDR1 SGHDT, CDR2 YYEEEE. V dropped 3 bases and J dropped 3 bases, with 12 bases sitting between them. This sample stems from a study of CD8 T cells in ankylosing spondylitis. This receptor was identified in a male donor with ankylosing spondylitis. This chain uses TRBV5-6 with TRBJ1-1; D gene uncertain. Sample: synovial fluid, either unsorted or a sorted T cell fraction (not recorded which). The CDR3 DNA follows: TGTGCCAGCAGCTCCATCCTTCAGGACACTGAAGCTTTCTTT. Amino acids: CASSSILQDTEAFF.